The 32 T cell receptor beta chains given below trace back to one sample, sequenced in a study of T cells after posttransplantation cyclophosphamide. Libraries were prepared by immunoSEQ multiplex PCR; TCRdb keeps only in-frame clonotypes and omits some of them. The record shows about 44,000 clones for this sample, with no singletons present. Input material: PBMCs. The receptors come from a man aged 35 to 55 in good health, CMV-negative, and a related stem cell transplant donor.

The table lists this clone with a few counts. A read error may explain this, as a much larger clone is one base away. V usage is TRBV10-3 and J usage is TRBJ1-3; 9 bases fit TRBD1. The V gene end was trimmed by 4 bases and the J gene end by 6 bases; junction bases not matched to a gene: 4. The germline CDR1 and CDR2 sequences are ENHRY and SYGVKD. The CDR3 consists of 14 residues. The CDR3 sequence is CAISGRTGVNTIYF. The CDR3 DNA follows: TGTGCCATCAGTGGAAGGACAGGGGTAAACACCATATATTTT.

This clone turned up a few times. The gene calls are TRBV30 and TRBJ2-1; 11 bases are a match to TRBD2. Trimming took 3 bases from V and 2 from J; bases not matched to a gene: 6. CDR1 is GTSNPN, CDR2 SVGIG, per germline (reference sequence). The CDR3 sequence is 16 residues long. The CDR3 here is CAWRGGLAGTYNEQFF. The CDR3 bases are TGTGCCTGGAGGGGTGGACTAGCGGGTACCTACAATGAGCAGTTCTTC.

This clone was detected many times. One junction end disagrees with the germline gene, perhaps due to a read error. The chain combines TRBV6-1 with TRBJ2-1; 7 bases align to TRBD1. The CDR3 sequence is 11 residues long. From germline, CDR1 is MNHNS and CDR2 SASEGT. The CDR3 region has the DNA TGTGCCAGCAGAGGGGACAGAAGGATGCTCTTC. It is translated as CASRGDRRMLF.

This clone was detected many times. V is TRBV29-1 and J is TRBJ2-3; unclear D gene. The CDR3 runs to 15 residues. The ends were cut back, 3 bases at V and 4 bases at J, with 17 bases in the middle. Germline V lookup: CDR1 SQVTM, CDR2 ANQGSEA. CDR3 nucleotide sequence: TGCAGCGTTGACACCTTCCAGAGTGGGCCAGATACGCAGTATTTT. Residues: CSVDTFQSGPDTQYF.

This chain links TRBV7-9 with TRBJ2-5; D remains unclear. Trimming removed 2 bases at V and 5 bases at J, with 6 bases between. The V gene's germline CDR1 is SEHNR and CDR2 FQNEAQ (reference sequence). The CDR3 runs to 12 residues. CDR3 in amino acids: CASSLSVETQYF. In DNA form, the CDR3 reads TGTGCCAGCAGCTTATCCGTGGAGACCCAGTACTTC.

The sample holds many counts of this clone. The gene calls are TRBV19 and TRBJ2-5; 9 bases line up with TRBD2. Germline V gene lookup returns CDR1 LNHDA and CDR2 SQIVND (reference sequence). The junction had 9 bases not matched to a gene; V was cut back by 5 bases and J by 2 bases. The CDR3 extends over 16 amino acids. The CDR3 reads CASSPRGLAGQETQYF. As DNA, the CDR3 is TGTGCCAGTAGTCCTAGGGGCCTAGCGGGGCAAGAGACCCAGTACTTC. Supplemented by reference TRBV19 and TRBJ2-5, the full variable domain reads DGGITQSPKYLFRKEGQNVTLSCEQNLNHDAMYWYRQDPGQGLRLIYYSQIVNDFQKGDIAEGYSVSREKKESFPLTVTSAQKNPTAFYLCASSPRGLAGQETQYFGPGTRLLVL.

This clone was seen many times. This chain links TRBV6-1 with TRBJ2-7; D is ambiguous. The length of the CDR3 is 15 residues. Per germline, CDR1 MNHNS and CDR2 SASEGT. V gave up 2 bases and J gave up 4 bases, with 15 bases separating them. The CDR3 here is CASSETNRRLYEQYV. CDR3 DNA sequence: TGTGCCAGCAGTGAAACGAACAGAAGATTATACGAGCAGTACGTC.

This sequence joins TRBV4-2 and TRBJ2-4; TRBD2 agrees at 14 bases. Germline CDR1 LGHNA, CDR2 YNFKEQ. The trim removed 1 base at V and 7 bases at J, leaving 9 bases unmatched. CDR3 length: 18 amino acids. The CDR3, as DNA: TGTGCCAGCAGCCAAGCCACCGGGACTAGCGGGGGAGGGAACATTCAGTACTTC. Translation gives CASSQATGTSGGGNIQYF.

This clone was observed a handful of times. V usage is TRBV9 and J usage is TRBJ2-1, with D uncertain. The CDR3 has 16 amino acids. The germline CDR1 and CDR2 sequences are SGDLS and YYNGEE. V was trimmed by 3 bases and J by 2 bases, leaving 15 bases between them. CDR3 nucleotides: TGTGCCAGCAGCGCCTTAGTAACGAATACCTACAATGAGCAGTTCTTC. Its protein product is CASSALVTNTYNEQFF.

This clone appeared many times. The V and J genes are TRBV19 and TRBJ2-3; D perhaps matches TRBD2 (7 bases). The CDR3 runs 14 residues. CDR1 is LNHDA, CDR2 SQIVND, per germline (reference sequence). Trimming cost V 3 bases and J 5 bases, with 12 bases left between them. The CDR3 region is CASSMGGQGDTQYF. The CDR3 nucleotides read TGTGCCAGTAGTATGGGGGGGCAGGGAGATACGCAGTATTTT.

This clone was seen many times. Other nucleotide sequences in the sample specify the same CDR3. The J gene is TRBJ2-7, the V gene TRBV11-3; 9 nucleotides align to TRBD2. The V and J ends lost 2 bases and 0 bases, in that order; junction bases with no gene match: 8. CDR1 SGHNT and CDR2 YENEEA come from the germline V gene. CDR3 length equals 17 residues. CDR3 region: CASSLFSGGQSSYEQYV. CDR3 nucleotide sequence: TGTGCCAGCAGCTTATTTAGCGGGGGACAAAGCTCCTACGAGCAGTACGTC.

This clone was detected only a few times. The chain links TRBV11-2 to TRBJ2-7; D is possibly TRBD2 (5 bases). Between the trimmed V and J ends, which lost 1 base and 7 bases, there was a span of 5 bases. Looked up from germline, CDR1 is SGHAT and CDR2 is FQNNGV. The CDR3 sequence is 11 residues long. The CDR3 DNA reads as TGTGCCAGCAGCTTAGCGGGGGAGCAGTACTTC. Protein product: CASSLAGEQYF. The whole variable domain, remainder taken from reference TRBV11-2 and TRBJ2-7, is EAGVAQSPRYKIIEKRQSVAFWCNPISGHATLYWYQQILGQGPKLLIQFQNNGVVDDSQLPKDRFSAERLKGVDSTLKIQPAKLEDSAVYLCASSLAGEQYFGPGTRLTVT.

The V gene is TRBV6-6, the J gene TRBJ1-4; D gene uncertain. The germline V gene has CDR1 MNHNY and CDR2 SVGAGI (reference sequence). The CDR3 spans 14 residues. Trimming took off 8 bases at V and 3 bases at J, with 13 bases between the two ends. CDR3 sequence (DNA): TGTGCCAGCGCCCCCGGGTCCTCTAATGAAAAACTGTTTTTT. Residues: CASAPGSSNEKLFF.

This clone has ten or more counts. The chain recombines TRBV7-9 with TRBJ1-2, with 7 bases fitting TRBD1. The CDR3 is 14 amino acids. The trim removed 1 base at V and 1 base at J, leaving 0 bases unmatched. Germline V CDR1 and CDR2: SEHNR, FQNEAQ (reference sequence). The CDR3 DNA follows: TGTGCCAGCAGCTTAGGGGACAGTAACTATGGCTACACCTTC. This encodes CASSLGDSNYGYTF.

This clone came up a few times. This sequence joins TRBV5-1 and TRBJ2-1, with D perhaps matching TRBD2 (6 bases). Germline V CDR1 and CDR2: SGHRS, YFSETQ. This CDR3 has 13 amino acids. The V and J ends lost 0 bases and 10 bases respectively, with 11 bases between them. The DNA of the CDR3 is TGCGCCAGCAGCTTGGAGGGCGGGGCGGAGCAGTTCTTC. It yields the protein CASSLEGGAEQFF.

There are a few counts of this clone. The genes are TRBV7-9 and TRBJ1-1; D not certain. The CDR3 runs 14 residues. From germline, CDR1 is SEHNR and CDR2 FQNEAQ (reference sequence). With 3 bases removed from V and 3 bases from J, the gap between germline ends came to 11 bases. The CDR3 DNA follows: TGTGCCAGCAGCTTGAGGGCTCGGGACACTGAAGCTTTCTTT. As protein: CASSLRARDTEAFF.

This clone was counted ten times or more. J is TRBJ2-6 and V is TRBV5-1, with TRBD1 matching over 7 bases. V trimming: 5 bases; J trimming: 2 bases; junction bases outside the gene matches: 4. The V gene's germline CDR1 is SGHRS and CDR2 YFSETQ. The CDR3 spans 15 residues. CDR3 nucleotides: TGCGCCAGCAGTTTGACAGGGACTGGGGCCAACGTCCTGACTTTC. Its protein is CASSLTGTGANVLTF.

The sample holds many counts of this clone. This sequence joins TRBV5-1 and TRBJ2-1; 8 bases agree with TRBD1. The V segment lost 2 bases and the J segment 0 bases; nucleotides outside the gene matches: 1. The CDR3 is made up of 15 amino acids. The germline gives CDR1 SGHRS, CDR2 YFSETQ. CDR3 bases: TGCGCCAGCAGCTTCCAGGGGGCCTCCTACAATGAGCAGTTCTTC. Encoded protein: CASSFQGASYNEQFF.

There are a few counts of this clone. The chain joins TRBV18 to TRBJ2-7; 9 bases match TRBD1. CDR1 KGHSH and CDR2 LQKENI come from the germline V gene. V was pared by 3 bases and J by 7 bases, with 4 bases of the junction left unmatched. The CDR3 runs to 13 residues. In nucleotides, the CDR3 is TGTGCCAGCTCACCCGGGACAGGGTGGGAGCAGTACTTC. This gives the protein CASSPGTGWEQYF.

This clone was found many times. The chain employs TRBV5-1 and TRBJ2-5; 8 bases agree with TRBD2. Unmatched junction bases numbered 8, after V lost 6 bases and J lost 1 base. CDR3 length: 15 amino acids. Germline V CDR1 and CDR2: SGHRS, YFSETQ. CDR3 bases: TGCGCCAGCAACCGGGGGGGGCAGGCCCAAGAGACCCAGTACTTC. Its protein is CASNRGGQAQETQYF. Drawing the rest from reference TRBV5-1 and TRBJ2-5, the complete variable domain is KAGVTQTPRYLIKTRGQQVTLSCSPISGHRSVSWYQQTPGQGLQFLFEYFSETQRNKGNFPGRFSGRQFSNSRSEMNVSTLELGDSALYLCASNRGGQAQETQYFGPGTRLLVL.

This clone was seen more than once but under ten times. CDR3 in amino acids: CASMPRPGNTGELFF. CDR3 DNA sequence: TGTGCCAGCATGCCCCGGCCAGGGAACACCGGGGAGCTGTTTTTT. The V call is TRBV27, the J call TRBJ2-2; D not certain. Trimming removed 7 bases at V and 1 base at J, with 13 bases between. Germline V gene data show CDR1 as MNHEY and CDR2 as SMNVEV (reference sequence). This CDR3 comprises 15 residues.

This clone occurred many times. Here the CDR3 DNA reads TGTGCCAGCAGCTCTAAGCCCCAATTTTCGCCAAATGAAAAACTGTTTTTT. Translated, it gives CASSSKPQFSPNEKLFF. This chain joins TRBV7-2 and TRBJ1-4; D remains unclear. The CDR3 has 17 residues. The V and J ends lost 4 bases and 5 bases respectively, with 20 bases between them. Looked up from germline, CDR1 is SGHTA and CDR2 is FQGNSA.

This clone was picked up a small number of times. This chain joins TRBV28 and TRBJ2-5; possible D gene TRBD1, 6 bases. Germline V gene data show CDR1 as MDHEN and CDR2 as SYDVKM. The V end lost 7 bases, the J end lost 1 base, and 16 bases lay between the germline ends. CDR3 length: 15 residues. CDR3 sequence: CASKAGRGFQETQYF. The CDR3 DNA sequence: TGTGCCAGCAAAGCCGGCAGGGGTTTCCAAGAGACCCAGTACTTC.

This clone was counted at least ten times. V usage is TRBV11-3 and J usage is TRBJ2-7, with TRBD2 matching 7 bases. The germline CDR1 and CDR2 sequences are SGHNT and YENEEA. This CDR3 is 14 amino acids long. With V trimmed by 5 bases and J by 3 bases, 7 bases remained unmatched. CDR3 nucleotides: TGTGCCAGCAGCACCGGGACTATCGGCTACGAGCAGTACGTC. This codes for CASSTGTIGYEQYV.

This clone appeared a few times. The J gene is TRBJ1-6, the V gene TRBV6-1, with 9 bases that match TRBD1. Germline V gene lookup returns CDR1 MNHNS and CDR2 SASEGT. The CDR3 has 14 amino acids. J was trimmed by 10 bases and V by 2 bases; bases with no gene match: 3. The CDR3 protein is CASSENRGLSPLHF. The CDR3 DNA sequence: TGTGCCAGCAGTGAAAACAGGGGGCTCTCACCCCTCCACTTT.

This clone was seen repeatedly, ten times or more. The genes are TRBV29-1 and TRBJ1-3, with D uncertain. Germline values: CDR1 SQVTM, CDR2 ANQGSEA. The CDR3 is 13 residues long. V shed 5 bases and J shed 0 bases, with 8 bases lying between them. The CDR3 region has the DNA TGCAGCGTTACAGTTTCCTCTGGAAACACCATATATTTT. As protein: CSVTVSSGNTIYF. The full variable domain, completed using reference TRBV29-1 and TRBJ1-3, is SAVISQKPSRDICQRGTSLTIQCQVDSQVTMMFWYRQQPGQSLTLIATANQGSEATYESGFVIDKFPISRPNLTFSTLTVSNMSPEDSSIYLCSVTVSSGNTIYFGEGSWLTVV.

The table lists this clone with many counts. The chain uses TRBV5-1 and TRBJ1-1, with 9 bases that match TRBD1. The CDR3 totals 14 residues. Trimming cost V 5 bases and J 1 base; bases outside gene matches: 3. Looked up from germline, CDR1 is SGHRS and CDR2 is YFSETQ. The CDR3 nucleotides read TGCGCCAGCAGAACGGGACAGGGGAACACTGAAGCTTTCTTT. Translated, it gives CASRTGQGNTEAFF.

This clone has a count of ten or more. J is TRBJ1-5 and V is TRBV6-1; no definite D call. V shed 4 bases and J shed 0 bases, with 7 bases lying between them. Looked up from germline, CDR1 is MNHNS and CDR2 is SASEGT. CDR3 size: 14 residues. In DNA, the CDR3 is TGTGCCAGCAGTGTCCAGGATAGCAATCAGCCCCAGCATTTT. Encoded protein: CASSVQDSNQPQHF.

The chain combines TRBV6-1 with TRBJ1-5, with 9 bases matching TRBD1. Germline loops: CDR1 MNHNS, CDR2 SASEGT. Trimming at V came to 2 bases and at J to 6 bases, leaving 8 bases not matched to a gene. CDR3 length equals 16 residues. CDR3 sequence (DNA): TGTGCCAGCAGTGAAAGGAGGGGACAGGGAGTTCAGCCCCAGCATTTT. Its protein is CASSERRGQGVQPQHF.

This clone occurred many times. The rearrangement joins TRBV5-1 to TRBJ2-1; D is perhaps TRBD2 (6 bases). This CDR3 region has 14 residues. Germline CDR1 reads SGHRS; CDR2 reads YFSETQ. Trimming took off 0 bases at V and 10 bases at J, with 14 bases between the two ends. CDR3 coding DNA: TGCGCCAGCAGCTTGGCCGTGAGCGGAGGGGAGCAGTTCTTC. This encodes CASSLAVSGGEQFF.

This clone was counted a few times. The CDR3 protein is CASSEFGTSGSGNSETQYF. In nucleotides, the CDR3 is TGTGCCAGCAGTGAATTTGGGACTAGCGGGAGCGGTAATTCAGAGACCCAGTACTTC. The chain uses TRBV2 and TRBJ2-5; 14 nucleotides agree with TRBD2. The V gene's germline CDR1 is SNHLY and CDR2 FYNNEI. The CDR3 covers 19 residues. Trimming took 2 bases from V and 4 from J; bases not matched to a gene: 12. Variable domain in full (rest from reference TRBV2 and TRBJ2-5): EPEVTQTPSHQVTQMGQEVILRCVPISNHLYFYWYRQILGQKVEFLVSFYNNEISEKSEIFDDQFSVERPDGSNFTLKIRSTKLEDSAMYFCASSEFGTSGSGNSETQYFGPGTRLLVL.

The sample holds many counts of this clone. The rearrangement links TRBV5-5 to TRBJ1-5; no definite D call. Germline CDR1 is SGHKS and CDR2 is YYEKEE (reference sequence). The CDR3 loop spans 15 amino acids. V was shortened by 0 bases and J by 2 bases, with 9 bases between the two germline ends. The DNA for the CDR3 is TGTGCCAGCAGCTTGGGGCTCCAAGGCAATCAGCCCCAGCATTTT. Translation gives CASSLGLQGNQPQHF.